The 30 T cell receptor beta chains listed next were all sequenced from one sample in a study of blood T cell repertoires in COVID-19. The protocol was immunoSEQ multiplex PCR, while the TCRdb copy is restricted to in-frame clones and leaves out a portion. The sample holds fewer than 250,000 clones; around 80% are singletons and the top ten take roughly 1.8%. The sample was PBMCs or T cells enriched from blood (not recorded which). These receptors were taken from a man in his sixties who had recovered from COVID-19.

This chain links TRBV11-3 with TRBJ2-1; 9 nucleotides line up with TRBD1. CDR1 is SGHNT, CDR2 YENEEA, per germline. The CDR3 has 16 residues. Losses at the gene ends were 0 bases for V and 1 base for J; bases not matched to a gene: 1. This CDR3 is CASSLEGTGSYNEQFF. As DNA, the CDR3 is TGTGCCAGCAGCTTAGAGGGGACAGGGTCCTACAATGAGCAGTTCTTC.

The rearrangement uses TRBV18 and TRBJ2-5; 7 bases are shared with TRBD1. This CDR3 region has 16 residues. V lost 4 bases and J lost 5; bases outside the gene matches: 13. Germline V CDR1 and CDR2: KGHSH, LQKENI. CDR3 DNA: TGTGCCAGCTCACAAAACTCGGACAGGTCCTGGGAGACCCAGTACTTC. This translates into CASSQNSDRSWETQYF.

V usage is TRBV7-8 and J usage is TRBJ1-4; 7 bases fit TRBD1. V was pared by 5 bases and J by 4 bases, with 16 bases of the junction left unmatched. Germline CDR1 and CDR2: SGHVS and FQNEAQ. This CDR3 has 18 residues. In DNA, the CDR3 is TGTGCCAGCAGCCTCCGACCAAGCCGACAGGGAGTTAATGAAAAACTGTTTTTT. It is translated as CASSLRPSRQGVNEKLFF.

This chain connects TRBV30 to TRBJ2-2, with 9 bases lining up with TRBD2. Trimming took 2 bases from V and 5 from J; bases not matched to a gene: 9. CDR3 size: 16 residues. Germline CDR1 is GTSNPN and CDR2 is SVGIG (reference sequence). For the CDR3, the DNA is TGTGCCTGGAGTTCTGTGGCGGGGGGGCGGACCGGGGAGCTGTTTTTT. It translates to CAWSSVAGGRTGELFF.

The chain combines TRBV10-3 with TRBJ1-2, with D perhaps matching TRBD1 (6 bases). Germline V lookup: CDR1 ENHRY, CDR2 SYGVKD. The CDR3 is 13 residues long. Trimming left V 6 bases short and J 0 bases short, with 8 bases between. The CDR3: CAIRDSSNYGYTF. The CDR3 nucleotides are TGTGCCATCAGGGACAGTTCTAACTATGGCTACACCTTC.

The count of this clone is one. The chain recombines TRBV4-3 with TRBJ1-3, with unresolved D. The CDR3 length is 13 residues. Looked up from germline, CDR1 is LGHNA and CDR2 is YSLEER. Trimming took 1 base from V and 4 from J, leaving 5 bases between them. The CDR3 sequence: CASSQVGGNTIYF. CDR3 DNA: TGCGCCAGCAGCCAAGTGGGCGGAAACACCATATATTTT.

V gene TRBV2 combines with J gene TRBJ2-3; D perhaps matches TRBD1 (6 bases). Trimming cost V 6 bases and J 6 bases, with 13 bases left between them. Germline V gives CDR1 SNHLY, CDR2 FYNNEI. The CDR3 runs 13 residues. The CDR3 spells CASRGGRQDTQYF. The CDR3 DNA is TGTGCCAGCAGAGGGGGTCGCCAGGATACGCAGTATTTT. Combining the CDR3 with reference TRBV2 and TRBJ2-3 gives the whole variable domain EPEVTQTPSHQVTQMGQEVILRCVPISNHLYFYWYRQILGQKVEFLVSFYNNEISEKSEIFDDQFSVERPDGSNFTLKIRSTKLEDSAMYFCASRGGRQDTQYFGPGTRLTVL.

V gene TRBV5-5 combines with J gene TRBJ2-2; a possible D gene is TRBD1 (6 bases). The CDR3 runs to 15 residues. Germline values: CDR1 SGHKS, CDR2 YYEKEE (reference sequence). V shed 3 bases and J shed 7 bases, with 16 bases lying between them. In DNA, the CDR3 is TGTGCCAGCAGCTCGACCCCCAAGGGGGTCGGGGAGCTGTTTTTT. Its translation: CASSSTPKGVGELFF.

This clone was seen once. V is TRBV19 and J is TRBJ2-2, with TRBD1 as a possible D gene (5 bases). This CDR3 has 16 amino acids. V was shortened by 1 base and J by 6 bases, with 15 bases between the two germline ends. The germline gives CDR1 LNHDA, CDR2 SQIVND (reference sequence). The CDR3, as DNA: TGTGCCAGTAGTATAGCACAGGTTTTAAGCGCCGGGGAGCTGTTTTTT. Translating it yields CASSIAQVLSAGELFF.

This clone was observed a single time. This chain links TRBV6-6 with TRBJ1-2, with D possibly TRBD1 on 5 matching bases. Germline V CDR1 and CDR2: MNHNY, SVGAGI (reference sequence). The CDR3 is 14 amino acids. V was cut by 5 bases and J by 3 bases, with 13 bases left in between. CDR3: CASSGGGKYYGYTF. CDR3 in DNA: TGTGCCAGCAGTGGGGGGGGGAAGTACTATGGCTACACCTTC.

The chain combines TRBV30 with TRBJ2-1; perhaps TRBD1 as D (7 bases). Trimming took off 0 bases at V and 0 bases at J, with 9 bases between the two ends. The CDR3 is 15 amino acids. Per the germline V gene, CDR1 is GTSNPN and CDR2 is SVGIG (reference sequence). This CDR3 is CAWSVRGVSYNEQFF. The CDR3 DNA follows: TGTGCCTGGAGTGTCAGGGGGGTCTCCTACAATGAGCAGTTCTTC.

This chain's CDR3 is CASSLVGGANRNQPQHF. Written as DNA, the CDR3 is TGTGCCAGCAGCTTAGTTGGGGGGGCAAACCGCAATCAGCCCCAGCATTTT. The rearrangement uses TRBV7-2 and TRBJ1-5, with D tentatively TRBD1 (6 bases). This CDR3 region has 17 residues. The ends were cut back, 1 base at V and 2 bases at J, with 15 bases in the middle. CDR1 and CDR2 from the germline V gene are SGHTA and FQGNSA.

This rearrangement joins TRBV5-1 to TRBJ1-2, with 7 positions matching TRBD1. Germline lookup yields CDR1 SGHRS and CDR2 YFSETQ. V lost 2 bases to trimming and J lost 4 bases; unmatched junction nucleotides: 2. CDR3 length equals 13 residues. In DNA form, the CDR3 reads TGCGCCAGCAGCTTAGGGGACAGCTATGGCTACACCTTC. Translating it yields CASSLGDSYGYTF.

This clone appeared a few times. The J gene is TRBJ2-7, the V gene TRBV20-1, with 7 positions matching TRBD1. This CDR3 contains 16 residues. The ends lost 3 bases at V and 1 base at J; junction bases unmatched: 12. Germline loops: CDR1 DFQATT, CDR2 SNEGSKA (reference sequence). CDR3 amino acids: CSASVFGTDTSYEQYF. In nucleotides, the CDR3 is TGCAGTGCTAGTGTGTTCGGGACAGATACTTCCTACGAGCAGTACTTC.

The chain links TRBV7-2 to TRBJ2-6; D perhaps matches TRBD2 (5 bases). Germline CDR1 and CDR2: SGHTA and FQGNSA. This CDR3 has 15 residues. The germline V and J ends were trimmed by 1 base and 6 bases, with 10 bases remaining between them. CDR3 amino acids: CASSLGAGEANVLTF. CDR3 in DNA: TGTGCCAGCAGCTTAGGGGCCGGGGAGGCCAACGTCCTGACTTTC.

The table lists this clone with a few counts. This chain joins TRBV4-1 and TRBJ2-2; 13 nucleotides agree with TRBD2. The trim removed 0 bases at V and 4 bases at J, leaving 5 bases unmatched. The CDR3 extends over 18 amino acids. The germline V gene encodes CDR1 MGHRA and CDR2 YSYEKL. The CDR3 nucleotides read TGCGCCAGCAGCCAAGAGACTAGCGGGGGGTACCTCACCGGGGAGCTGTTTTTT. This gives the protein CASSQETSGGYLTGELFF.

The chain links TRBV10-3 to TRBJ1-2; 12 bases are a match to TRBD1. The V and J ends lost 4 bases and 5 bases, in that order; junction bases with no gene match: 11. Per the germline V gene, CDR1 is ENHRY and CDR2 is SYGVKD. This CDR3 spans 17 amino acids. CDR3 sequence reads: CAISVGDRGHSRYGYTF. DNA of the CDR3: TGTGCCATCAGTGTCGGGGACAGGGGGCATTCAAGGTATGGCTACACCTTC.

V gene TRBV6-2 or TRBV6-3 combines with J gene TRBJ2-2; D is possibly TRBD1 (5 bases). Germline V gene data show CDR1 as MNHEY and CDR2 as SVGEGT. This CDR3 is built from 14 residues. V was trimmed by 5 bases and J by 4 bases, leaving 11 bases between them. The CDR3 loop is CASSVDRATGELFF. CDR3 sequence (DNA): TGTGCCAGCAGTGTAGACAGAGCCACCGGGGAGCTGTTTTTT.

The table lists this clone with a count of one. At one end, the junction sequence differs from germline, possibly due to a read error. The rearrangement joins TRBV6-1 to TRBJ1-5; 11 bases are a match to TRBD1. This CDR3 is built from 17 residues. From germline, CDR1 is MNHNS and CDR2 SASEGT. CDR3 sequence: CASREGQGAYRDQPQHF. The DNA for the CDR3 is TGTGCCAGCAGGGAAGGACAGGGGGCTTATAGGGATCAGCCCCAGCATTTT.

The chain carries TRBV6-2 or TRBV6-3 and TRBJ2-2; 10 positions agree with TRBD2. The CDR3 is 14 amino acids. Germline V lookup: CDR1 MNHEY, CDR2 SVGEGT. Losses at the gene ends were 5 bases for V and 6 bases for J; bases not matched to a gene: 3. CDR3 nucleotide sequence: TGTGCCAGCAGTCCGGGGACTAGCGCCGGGGAGCTGTTTTTT. It yields the protein CASSPGTSAGELFF.

This clone was seen once. The rearrangement links TRBV9 to TRBJ2-2; D is possibly TRBD1 (5 bases). The CDR3 spans 15 residues. V gave up 0 bases and J gave up 5 bases, with 11 bases separating them. In germline, CDR1 is SGDLS, CDR2 YYNGEE. CDR3: CASSVAQVRTGELFF. Written as DNA, the CDR3 is TGTGCCAGCAGCGTAGCACAGGTCAGGACCGGGGAGCTGTTTTTT. Drawing the rest from reference TRBV9 and TRBJ2-2, the complete variable domain is DSGVTQTPKHLITATGQRVTLRCSPRSGDLSVYWYQQSLDQGLQFLIQYYNGEERAKGNILERFSAQQFPDLHSELNLSSLELGDSALYFCASSVAQVRTGELFFGEGSRLTVL.

The V and J genes are TRBV4-3 and TRBJ1-6; D is possibly TRBD1 (5 bases). The CDR3 length is 13 residues. The germline V gene encodes CDR1 LGHNA and CDR2 YSLEER. V was clipped by 4 bases and J by 11 bases, with 12 bases between them. The CDR3: CASSPSKGTPLHF. For the CDR3, the DNA is TGCGCCAGCAGCCCCTCTAAGGGGACACCCCTCCACTTT.

V gene TRBV7-2 combines with J gene TRBJ1-2; tentatively, D is TRBD1 (6 bases). This CDR3 contains 17 residues. V lost 1 base to trimming and J lost 1 base, with 16 bases between them. CDR1 is SGHTA, CDR2 FQGNSA, per germline. CDR3 sequence: CASSLEGGAGVNYGYTF. The CDR3 nucleotides read TGTGCCAGCAGCTTAGAAGGGGGGGCAGGGGTTAACTATGGCTACACCTTC.

J is TRBJ2-7 and V is TRBV27, with 11 bases fitting TRBD2. Germline-derived CDR1 and CDR2 are MNHEY and SMNVEV (reference sequence). The length of the CDR3 is 20 residues. J lost 4 bases, V lost 6 bases, and 23 bases had no gene match. CDR3 sequence (DNA): TGTGCCAGCAGCCTAGGGGTTGGGACAGCAACTAGCGGGGGTAGGTACGAGCAGTACTTC. Its protein is CASSLGVGTATSGGRYEQYF.

The rearrangement joins TRBV7-2 to TRBJ1-2, with 12 positions matching TRBD1. Per the germline V gene, CDR1 is SGHTA and CDR2 is FQGNSA. With 5 bases clipped from V and 3 bases from J, the junction kept 1 base outside the gene matches. The CDR3 length is 14 residues. The CDR3 DNA is TGTGCCAGCAGCGGGACAGGGGGCGACTATGGCTACACCTTC. It specifies CASSGTGGDYGYTF.

The chain couples TRBV29-1 to TRBJ1-1, with no clear D. V was trimmed by 5 bases and J by 5 bases, leaving 12 bases between them. CDR1 is SQVTM, CDR2 ANQGSEA, per germline. The CDR3 extends over 12 amino acids. CDR3 nucleotide sequence: TGCAGCGTTCACGCACCTGAGACTGAAGCTTTCTTT. Translating gives CSVHAPETEAFF.

The V gene is TRBV10-3, the J gene TRBJ2-7; 7 nucleotides line up with TRBD2. The J segment lost 0 bases and the V segment lost 4 bases, leaving 3 bases of the junction unmatched. The CDR3 has 14 amino acids. Germline V gene lookup returns CDR1 ENHRY and CDR2 SYGVKD. The CDR3 DNA sequence: TGTGCCATCAGTGGCAGGGACTACTCCTACGAGCAGTACTTC. Encoded protein: CAISGRDYSYEQYF.

V is TRBV7-2 and J is TRBJ2-5, with 9 positions matching TRBD2. The CDR3 spans 17 residues. The germline V gene has CDR1 SGHTA and CDR2 FQGNSA. The J segment lost 4 bases and the V segment lost 1 base, leaving 10 bases of the junction unmatched. The CDR3 bases are TGTGCCAGCAGCTTAGGCCTAGCGGGGATCACCGGAGAGACCCAGTACTTC. Its translation: CASSLGLAGITGETQYF.

The V gene is TRBV4-2, the J gene TRBJ1-2; D may be TRBD1 (6 bases). V was cut by 0 bases and J by 3 bases, with 14 bases left in between. The CDR3 contains 16 residues. Germline V gives CDR1 LGHNA, CDR2 YNFKEQ. CDR3 residues: CASSQDRRGRDYGYTF. The CDR3 nucleotides are TGTGCCAGCAGCCAAGATCGAAGGGGGAGGGACTATGGCTACACCTTC.

The rearrangement joins TRBV5-1 to TRBJ2-7; 8 positions match TRBD1. This CDR3 spans 14 amino acids. Germline V CDR1 and CDR2: SGHRS, YFSETQ. Losses at the gene ends were 4 bases for V and 7 bases for J; bases not matched to a gene: 10. CDR3 sequence: CASSTEDRVREQYF. CDR3 bases: TGCGCCAGCAGCACGGAGGACAGGGTTCGGGAGCAGTACTTC. Filled out from reference TRBV5-1 and TRBJ2-7, the complete variable domain reads KAGVTQTPRYLIKTRGQQVTLSCSPISGHRSVSWYQQTPGQGLQFLFEYFSETQRNKGNFPGRFSGRQFSNSRSEMNVSTLELGDSALYLCASSTEDRVREQYFGPGTRLTVT.